The sequence of this T cell receptor beta chain was determined in a study of molecular identifiers for immune sequencing clone quantification. Overall study context: Replicates involved a five-way split of RNA from about 20,000 or 100,000 naive CD8 cells, with sequencing of four. Overall study findings and caveats: In a background of about 1 million naive cells, spiked Jurkat TCR RNA from one cell was reportedly detectable. Effector cells kept over 97% of their molecules in clones above 20 RNA copies, while naive cells kept under 1% there.

There are a few counts of this clonotype. No antigen is known for it. Input for naive CD8 libraries was roughly 19,000 to 1,100,000 sorted cells; the RNA fraction used was 10%, 30% or 50%. The ends lost 1 base at V and 4 bases at J; junction bases unmatched: 3. The V gene's germline CDR1 is MNHEY and CDR2 SMNVEV (reference sequence). The CDR3 runs 15 residues. TCRdb reanalysed the PCR reads using MiXCR and keeps one entry per CDR3 protein. The sample contains under 800,000 distinct CDR3 sequences, roughly 27% of which appear only once. The sequence derives from a human donor in good health. Some libraries in this study had Jurkat cell RNA spiked in. This chain connects TRBV27 to TRBJ2-1; 8 nucleotides align to TRBD2. Sequencing was performed on naive CD8+ T cells from blood, with Jurkat cell RNA spiked in. Described subset: FACS-sorted CD8+CD4-CCR7+CD45RA+ naive T cells. The CDR3 loop is CASSLFGTRYNEQFF. CDR3 nucleotide sequence: TGTGCCAGCAGTTTATTCGGGACTAGGTACAATGAGCAGTTCTTC.